This TCR beta chain was obtained from a study of cytomegalovirus exposure and HLA in healthy donors. Per germline, CDR1 SGHVS and CDR2 FNYEAQ. CDR3 length: 17 amino acids. Unmatched junction bases numbered 17, after V lost 5 bases and J lost 5 bases. Findings and limits, study-wide: In a later analysis, across HLA loci, associated TCR counts were highest for DRB1, lowest for HLA-C. With further analysis later on, most CMV-associated TCR beta chains appeared HLA-restricted. Accounts indicate the classifier identified cytomegalovirus status with strong specificity and sensitivity.

This clone turned up a few times. The antigen is not known. Primers: 60 Vbeta forward and 13 Jbeta reverse. TCRdb keeps only in-frame clones here, not all; method: immunoSEQ multiplex PCR. This sample carries about 88,000 clones, roughly three quarters of them seen once, and the ten largest clones take around 5%. The source material was PBMCs. V and J are TRBV7-6 and TRBJ1-1; 7 positions agree with TRBD1. The TCR sequence derives from a woman in her forties in good health and CMV-seronegative. CDR3 nucleotide sequence: TGTGCCAGCAGCACACTACCCACAGGGGAGGTCCGTACTGAAGCTTTCTTT. This translates into CASSTLPTGEVRTEAFF.